Presented here are 14 T cell receptor beta chains from one specimen sequenced in a study of cytomegalovirus exposure and HLA in healthy donors. With 60 Vbeta and 13 Jbeta primers, the PCR was carried out. TCRdb's table, derived via immunoSEQ multiplex PCR, lists solely in-frame clones and lacks some. The sample contains over 100,000 clones, under 75% of which appear only once. The sequencing sample was made of PBMCs. The source is a woman between 40 and 50 years old in good health and CMV-seronegative.

A single count supports this clone. This rearrangement joins TRBV10-2 to TRBJ2-7; D possibly corresponds to TRBD2 (5 bases). Trimming pared 10 bases from V and 5 bases from J, leaving 12 bases between. The CDR3 runs 11 residues. Germline V CDR1 and CDR2: WSHSY, SAAADI. The CDR3 loop reads CATVHGNEQYF. The CDR3 bases are TGCGCCACCGTTCACGGGAACGAGCAGTACTTC.

Of note for this clone: The junction shows a germline mismatch at one end, possibly a read error. This CDR3 is also generated by other DNA sequences in the sample. This chain connects TRBV6-5 to TRBJ2-3; D not certain. This CDR3 comprises 14 residues. CDR1 MNHEY and CDR2 SVGAGI come from the germline V gene. The CDR3 sequence: CASSSARFTDTQYF. In DNA, the CDR3 is TGTGCTAGCAGTTCCGCCAGATTCACAGATACGCAGTATTTT.

V gene TRBV2 combines with J gene TRBJ2-7; D gene uncertain. Germline-derived CDR1 and CDR2 are SNHLY and FYNNEI. The length of the CDR3 is 13 residues. V lost 6 bases and J lost 3, with 12 bases in between. CDR3 sequence: CASSTVKSYEQYF. CDR3 DNA: TGTGCCAGCAGCACAGTAAAGAGCTACGAGCAGTACTTC. Together with reference TRBV2 and TRBJ2-7, the CDR3 gives the full variable domain: EPEVTQTPSHQVTQMGQEVILRCVPISNHLYFYWYRQILGQKVEFLVSFYNNEISEKSEIFDDQFSVERPDGSNFTLKIRSTKLEDSAMYFCASSTVKSYEQYFGPGTRLTVT.

This clone was recorded a few times. The chain uses TRBV5-1 and TRBJ2-5, with 14 bases identical to TRBD2. The CDR3 covers 18 residues. V was clipped by 2 bases and J by 2 bases; unmatched bases: 8. From germline, CDR1 is SGHRS and CDR2 YFSETQ. CDR3 coding DNA: TGCGCCAGCAGCTTCGCGACTAGCGGGGGGGCCTCACAAGAGACCCAGTACTTC. Translation: CASSFATSGGASQETQYF.

The chain uses TRBV2 and TRBJ2-1, with 8 bases aligning to TRBD1. The germline gives CDR1 SNHLY, CDR2 FYNNEI. The V gene end was trimmed by 6 bases and the J gene end by 4 bases; junction bases not matched to a gene: 8. The CDR3 spans 15 residues. The CDR3 loop is CASSYRQGTYNEQFF. The CDR3, as DNA: TGTGCCAGCAGCTATCGACAGGGGACGTACAATGAGCAGTTCTTC. The variable domain in full, completed from reference TRBV2 and TRBJ2-1, reads EPEVTQTPSHQVTQMGQEVILRCVPISNHLYFYWYRQILGQKVEFLVSFYNNEISEKSEIFDDQFSVERPDGSNFTLKIRSTKLEDSAMYFCASSYRQGTYNEQFFGPGTRLTVL.

The chain carries TRBV11-2 and TRBJ2-6; D is uncertain. Germline assignment: CDR1 SGHAT and CDR2 FQNNGV. There are 12 residues in the CDR3. The V gene lost 6 bases and the J gene lost 2 bases, with 2 bases spanning the gap. This CDR3 reads CASSTGANVLTF. The CDR3 nucleotides are TGTGCCAGCAGTACTGGGGCCAACGTCCTGACTTTC.

V and J are TRBV6-5 and TRBJ2-5, with a weak D call TRBD2 (6 bases). The J call may be in error: the DNA end matches TRBJ2-7 better. This CDR3 region has 16 residues. Germline V gene lookup returns CDR1 MNHEY and CDR2 SVGAGI. The CDR3 spells CASSYTGLTSSYEQYF. In DNA, the CDR3 is TGTGCCAGCAGTTACACGGGACTCACAAGCTCCTACGAGCAGTACTTC.

The CDR3 DNA reads as TGTGCCAGTAGTATAAGGAGGGGCACTGAAGCTTTCTTT. Translation: CASSIRRGTEAFF. V and J are TRBV19 and TRBJ1-1; tentative D call: TRBD1 (5 bases). The CDR3 spans 13 residues. CDR1 is LNHDA, CDR2 SQIVND, per germline (reference sequence). V lost 2 bases, J lost 4 bases, and 8 bases lay in between.

V is TRBV19 and J is TRBJ1-5, with 7 bases identical to TRBD1. V lost 6 bases and J lost 3; bases outside the gene matches: 8. The CDR3 runs 15 residues. In germline, CDR1 is LNHDA, CDR2 SQIVND (reference sequence). CDR3 coding DNA: TGTGCCAGTAGCAGAGGGACAGTATTCAATCAGCCCCAGCATTTT. It codes for CASSRGTVFNQPQHF.

The chain couples TRBV27 to TRBJ2-2; D is uncertain. Germline V gene lookup returns CDR1 MNHEY and CDR2 SMNVEV (reference sequence). The V and J ends lost 3 bases and 4 bases respectively, with 6 bases between them. The CDR3 spans 13 residues. The CDR3 here is CASSFLGTGELFF. CDR3 nucleotides: TGTGCCAGCAGTTTTCTAGGCACCGGGGAGCTGTTTTTT.

V gene TRBV29-1 combines with J gene TRBJ1-4; D is unresolved. V lost 4 bases to trimming and J lost 7 bases, with 19 bases between them. Germline V gene data show CDR1 as SQVTM and CDR2 as ANQGSEA. This CDR3 has 15 residues. The DNA for the CDR3 is TGCAGCGTTGGCGGAGAGGGAGGAGGTCGTGAAAAACTGTTTTTT. This gives the protein CSVGGEGGGREKLFF. Complete variable domain (other parts from reference TRBV29-1 and TRBJ1-4): SAVISQKPSRDICQRGTSLTIQCQVDSQVTMMFWYRQQPGQSLTLIATANQGSEATYESGFVIDKFPISRPNLTFSTLTVSNMSPEDSSIYLCSVGGEGGGREKLFFGSGTQLSVL.

This clone was picked up a small number of times. V gene TRBV19 combines with J gene TRBJ2-7, with 11 nucleotides matching TRBD1. Germline CDR1 is LNHDA and CDR2 is SQIVND (reference sequence). The CDR3 sequence is 13 residues long. The V and J ends lost 6 bases and 3 bases, in that order; junction bases with no gene match: 1. CDR3 protein: CASSGTGGYEQYF. The CDR3 DNA follows: TGTGCCAGTAGCGGGACAGGGGGCTACGAGCAGTACTTC. The whole variable domain, filled in from reference TRBV19 and TRBJ2-7, reads DGGITQSPKYLFRKEGQNVTLSCEQNLNHDAMYWYRQDPGQGLRLIYYSQIVNDFQKGDIAEGYSVSREKKESFPLTVTSAQKNPTAFYLCASSGTGGYEQYFGPGTRLTVT.

In its sample, this clone was seen a few times. The genes are TRBV2 and TRBJ1-2; D not resolved. Germline V gene sequence: CDR1 SNHLY, CDR2 FYNNEI. The CDR3 sequence is 13 residues long. The germline V and J ends were trimmed by 4 bases and 4 bases, with 10 bases remaining between them. The CDR3 sequence: CASSGELGYGYTF. CDR3 bases: TGTGCCAGCAGTGGGGAGTTGGGCTATGGCTACACCTTC.

The rearrangement joins TRBV28 to TRBJ1-1, with 8 nucleotides matching TRBD1. CDR3 length equals 16 residues. V was clipped by 3 bases and J by 1 base; unmatched bases: 7. Germline V gene lookup returns CDR1 MDHEN and CDR2 SYDVKM. In DNA form, the CDR3 reads TGTGCCAGCAGTTTGTCCTCCAGGGGGCGGAACACTGAAGCTTTCTTT. Its protein product is CASSLSSRGRNTEAFF.